This TCR beta chain was obtained from a study of T cell repertoires in cytomegalovirus infection. Study overall: In public TCR beta signatures, there were indications of both CMV infection and matching HLA type.

TCRdb processed the reads anew with MiXCR; each CDR3 protein has one entry. This sample carries around 900,000 distinct CDR3 sequences, approximately 33% of them seen once, and the ten largest clones take around 15%. The CDR3 has 15 amino acids. J gave up 5 bases and V 9 bases, and 13 bases lay outside the gene matches. From germline, CDR1 is SEHNR and CDR2 FQNEAQ (reference sequence). As for this clonotype: Antigen unknown.

Whole-study findings and limits: Within the response measured ex vivo, HLA-C-restricted CMV-specific TCR beta clonotypes were dominant. Summed frequency of shared TCR beta families picked out CMV carriers who also had the relevant HLA.

The chain is built from TRBV7-9 and TRBJ2-1; 7 nucleotides align to TRBD1. The sample was cultured CD8+ T cells from PBMCs, taken from culture after CMV antigen stimulation. The receptor comes from a human donor in good health (CMV status not recorded). Some clones in this sample may be carry-over from other donors' samples. The CDR3 DNA reads TGTGCCAGTACCACGGGACAGTTGTCGGACAATGAGCAGTTCTTC. This translates into CASTTGQLSDNEQFF. Based on the CDR3 plus reference TRBV7-9 and TRBJ2-1, the full variable domain is DTGVSQNPRHKITKRGQNVTFRCDPISEHNRLYWYRQTLGQGPEFLTYFQNEAQLEKSRLLSDRFSAERPKGSFSTLEIQRTEQGDSAMYLCASTTGQLSDNEQFFGPGTRLTVL.